The rows below give T cell receptor beta chains drawn from one sample of a study of T cell responses to AZD1222 COVID-19 vaccine. Using immunoSEQ multiplex PCR, the repertoire was profiled, and TCRdb retains in-frame clones only, with some absent. Among 80,000 to 95,000 clones listed, more than 75% were seen once. Here the sequenced sample was peripheral blood, taken on day 0 of MenACWY control vaccination. These receptor sequences come from an adult in good health. CDR3s include the opening cysteine and the closing phenylalanine or tryptophan. D genes are given only for firm matches. Not all rows give a size; the values are once, few, many and, for expanded clones, a class.

J gene: TRBJ2-2; V gene: TRBV6-5; clone size: NA; D gene: TRBD1; CDR3 DNA: TGTGCCAGCAGTTACTCCGTCCCGGGACAGACCGGGGAGCTGTTTTTT; CDR3 protein: CASSYSVPGQTGELFF
J gene: TRBJ1-5; V gene: TRBV7-2; clone size: few; D gene: TRBD1; CDR3 DNA: TGTGCCAGCAGCTTGCTCTCAGGGGGGCAGCCCCAGCATTTT; CDR3 protein: CASSLLSGGQPQHF
J gene: TRBJ2-3; V gene: TRBV15; clone size: NA; D gene: NA; CDR3 DNA: TGTGCCACCAGCAGAGAAAGGCAAACCACAGATACGCAGTATTTT; CDR3 protein: CATSRERQTTDTQYF
J gene: TRBJ1-6; V gene: TRBV6-5; clone size: NA; D gene: TRBD1; CDR3 DNA: TGTGCCAGCAGTTCCCTCGACAGGGTTGGCAATTCACCCCTCCACTTT; CDR3 protein: CASSSLDRVGNSPLHF
J gene: TRBJ2-1; V gene: TRBV27; clone size: NA; D gene: NA; CDR3 DNA: TGTGCCAGCAGTTTAATGGGACTCTTCAATGAGCAGTTCTTC; CDR3 protein: CASSLMGLFNEQFF
J gene: TRBJ2-5; V gene: TRBV6-4; clone size: NA; D gene: NA; CDR3 DNA: TGTGCCAGCATTGCCTTGAGGGGCGGTGAGACCCAGTACTTC; CDR3 protein: CASIALRGGETQYF
J gene: TRBJ1-2; V gene: TRBV28; clone size: NA; D gene: TRBD1; CDR3 DNA: TGTGCCAGCAGTCTACCGGGACAGGACTATGGCTACACCTTC; CDR3 protein: CASSLPGQDYGYTF
J gene: TRBJ1-5; V gene: TRBV6-6; clone size: NA; D gene: TRBD1; CDR3 DNA: TGTGCCAGCAGCCATGGACAGGGTAGCAATCAGCCCCAGCATTTT; CDR3 protein: CASSHGQGSNQPQHF
J gene: TRBJ1-5; V gene: TRBV30; clone size: once; D gene: NA; CDR3 DNA: TGTGCCTGGAACCCAAACCGTAGCAATCAGCCCCAGCATTTT; CDR3 protein: CAWNPNRSNQPQHF
J gene: TRBJ2-3; V gene: TRBV19; clone size: NA; D gene: TRBD1; CDR3 DNA: TGTGCCAGTACCTCAGCTCGGACAGGGGAGGGTGATACGCAGTATTTT; CDR3 protein: CASTSARTGEGDTQYF